A single sample is the source of the 28 T cell receptor beta chains below, sequenced in a study of T cells in Graves' hyperthyroidism and ophthalmopathy. TCR beta CDR3 region amplification was performed from RNA transcripts. Researchers ran a first-round RT-PCR on the TCR CDR3 using the HTBI primer set. Each CDR3 protein gets one entry after TCRdb re-called the multiplex PCR reads with MiXCR. This sample has roughly 290,000 distinct CDR3 sequences; more than 15% occur once, and the top ten carry around 55%. The sample comprised blood. The receptor set was obtained from a woman aged 55 to 70 with Graves' ophthalmopathy.

In its sample, this clonotype was seen many times. J is TRBJ2-7 and V is TRBV6-2 or TRBV6-3; perhaps TRBD2 as D (5 bases). Germline CDR1 and CDR2: MNHEY and SVGEGT. Between the trimmed V and J ends, which lost 6 bases and 3 bases, there was a span of 15 bases. This CDR3 has 14 residues. The CDR3 nucleotides are TGTGCCAGCAGACCCCGATCGGGGAACTACGAGCAGTACTTC. This gives the protein CASRPRSGNYEQYF.

This clonotype was seen ten or more times. The chain carries TRBV28 and TRBJ2-5; possibly TRBD1 for D (7 bases). Trimming removed 4 bases from V and 3 bases from J, with 33 bases in between. The CDR3 is 21 residues long. CDR1 is MDHEN and CDR2 is SYDVKM in the germline V gene. The DNA of the CDR3 is TGTGCCAGCAGTTGGATGTTCGTCGACCTTAAGGAGGGACAGTCTGAAGAGACCCAGTACTTC. This sequence encodes CASSWMFVDLKEGQSEETQYF.

The table lists this clonotype with many counts. This chain connects TRBV3-1 to TRBJ2-7, with no clear D. Germline CDR1 reads LGHDT; CDR2 reads YNNKEL (reference sequence). V dropped 2 bases and J dropped 6 bases, with 8 bases sitting between them. CDR3 size: 12 residues. This chain's CDR3 is CASSQRHGEQYF. CDR3 nucleotides: TGTGCCAGCAGCCAAAGACACGGCGAGCAGTACTTC.

This clonotype was counted many times. The chain employs TRBV7-9 and TRBJ2-7; TRBD1 agrees at 7 bases. Germline lookup yields CDR1 SEHNR and CDR2 FQNEAQ (reference sequence). Unmatched junction bases numbered 10, after V lost 3 bases and J lost 8 bases. The CDR3 sequence is 14 residues long. Here the CDR3 reads CASSLTDRATKQYF. CDR3 nucleotide sequence: TGTGCCAGCAGCTTGACCGACAGGGCTACGAAGCAGTACTTC.

This clonotype was counted a few times. The chain links TRBV29-1 to TRBJ2-3, with no clear D. The CDR3 contains 12 residues. CDR1 SQVTM and CDR2 ANQGSEA come from the germline V gene. The V end was cut by 5 bases, the J end by 0 bases, with 6 bases between. CDR3 nucleotide sequence: TGCAGCGTTTCGGTGAGCACAGATACGCAGTATTTT. Translated, it gives CSVSVSTDTQYF.

The sample holds many counts of this clonotype. The chain is built from TRBV5-1 and TRBJ2-7; 9 bases are a match to TRBD1. Germline V lookup: CDR1 SGHRS, CDR2 YFSETQ. The CDR3 spans 14 residues. With V trimmed by 0 bases and J by 5 bases, 3 bases remained unmatched. CDR3 residues: CASSLVQGADEQYF. The DNA for the CDR3 is TGCGCCAGCAGCTTGGTACAGGGGGCGGACGAGCAGTACTTC.

This clonotype came up many times. V is TRBV2 and J is TRBJ2-5; D unresolved. V lost 2 bases and J 4 bases, leaving 5 bases between the germline ends. This CDR3 spans 12 amino acids. CDR1 SNHLY and CDR2 FYNNEI come from the germline V gene. The CDR3 here is CASSETRETQYF. For the CDR3, the DNA is TGTGCCAGCAGTGAAACAAGAGAGACCCAGTACTTC.

The rearrangement links TRBV5-1 to TRBJ1-1, with 9 bases fitting TRBD1. The V and J ends lost 3 bases and 5 bases, in that order; junction bases with no gene match: 8. Germline V CDR1 and CDR2: SGHRS, YFSETQ. CDR3 length equals 15 residues. This CDR3 reads CASSSATGGWTEAFF. The CDR3 region has the DNA TGCGCCAGCAGCTCAGCCACAGGGGGCTGGACTGAAGCTTTCTTT.

The chain joins TRBV3-1 to TRBJ2-1; D not resolved. The CDR3 runs 13 residues. Germline lookup yields CDR1 LGHDT and CDR2 YNNKEL (reference sequence). The V and J ends lost 3 bases and 11 bases respectively, with 14 bases between them. CDR3 nucleotides: TGTGCCAGCAGCCATCTTAGGTACACACAGCAGTTCTTC. Amino acid sequence: CASSHLRYTQQFF.

This chain connects TRBV29-1 to TRBJ2-1; TRBD2 agrees at 12 bases. Trimming removed 0 bases from V and 8 bases from J; junction bases left unmatched: 17. Per germline, CDR1 SQVTM and CDR2 ANQGSEA. This CDR3 is built from 19 residues. CDR3 coding DNA: TGCAGCGTTGAAGATCTTCCCTATAGGCTAGCGGGAGGGCCGGATGAGCAGTTCTTC. Translation gives CSVEDLPYRLAGGPDEQFF.

This clonotype has ten or more counts. V is TRBV27 and J is TRBJ1-4; a weak D match, TRBD1 (5 bases). The CDR3 covers 17 residues. Trimming shortened V by 5 bases and J by 8 bases, and 24 bases separated the two germline ends. CDR1 is MNHEY and CDR2 is SMNVEV in the germline V gene (reference sequence). CDR3 sequence: CASSPRDRGGVREKLFF. CDR3 bases: TGTGCCAGCAGTCCGAGGGACCGAGGAGGCGTACGGGAAAAACTGTTTTTT. The complete variable domain, with remaining parts taken from reference TRBV27 and TRBJ1-4, reads EAQVTQNPRYLITVTGKKLTVTCSQNMNHEYMSWYRQDPGLGLRQIYYSMNVEVTDKGDVPEGYKVSRKEKRNFPLILESPSPNQTSLYFCASSPRDRGGVREKLFFGSGTQLSVL.

Concerning this clonotype itself: Given a much more abundant clone one base away, this may be a read error. In nucleotides, the CDR3 is TGTGCCAGCAGCCAATCAAAACAGGTGTCAGATACGCAGTATTTT. This translates into CASSQSKQVSDTQYF. The chain carries TRBV4-2 and TRBJ2-3; weak D call: TRBD1 (5 bases). The germline CDR1 and CDR2 sequences are LGHNA and YNFKEQ. V shed 2 bases and J shed 4 bases, with 13 bases lying between them. The CDR3 is 15 residues long.

This clonotype was seen ten or more times. This chain joins TRBV12-3 or TRBV12-4 and TRBJ2-2; 13 nucleotides match TRBD2. The CDR3 covers 18 residues. Trimming cost V 6 bases and J 4 bases; bases outside gene matches: 11. The CDR3 region has the DNA TGTGCCAGCAGCCCGGGACTAGCGGGAAGTCGTATCACCGGGGAGCTGTTTTTT. Encoded protein: CASSPGLAGSRITGELFF.

This clonotype showed up many times. This chain links TRBV24-1 with TRBJ2-5; no clear D. The V gene's germline CDR1 is KGHDR and CDR2 SFDVKD. The V end lost 4 bases, the J end lost 0 bases, and 14 bases lay between the germline ends. The CDR3 covers 16 residues. The CDR3 loop reads CATSDRFQGYQETQYF. CDR3 sequence (DNA): TGTGCCACCAGTGACCGCTTTCAAGGGTACCAAGAGACCCAGTACTTC.

The chain employs TRBV12-3 or TRBV12-4 and TRBJ2-2, with 8 bases identical to TRBD1. This CDR3 has 17 amino acids. Trimming cost V 6 bases and J 4 bases; bases outside gene matches: 13. CDR3 sequence (DNA): TGTGCCAGCAGATCCTCCGAGACAGGGGAAACCACCGGGGAGCTGTTTTTT. This encodes CASRSSETGETTGELFF.

This chain joins TRBV19 and TRBJ2-1; D perhaps matches TRBD2 (6 bases). The germline gives CDR1 LNHDA, CDR2 SQIVND (reference sequence). There are 14 residues in the CDR3. The germline V and J ends were trimmed by 6 bases and 4 bases, with 13 bases remaining between them. The CDR3 nucleotides are TGTGCCAGTAGGTTGGGCGGGGTATACAATGAGCAGTTCTTC. Translated: CASRLGGVYNEQFF.

A few counts support this clonotype. The chain links TRBV20-1 to TRBJ1-2, with 7 bases fitting TRBD1. This CDR3 spans 13 amino acids. The V segment lost 6 bases and the J segment 5 bases; nucleotides outside the gene matches: 9. Germline assignment: CDR1 DFQATT and CDR2 SNEGSKA (reference sequence). Here the CDR3 reads CSALLDRPYGYTF. CDR3 bases: TGCAGTGCCCTCCTGGACAGGCCGTATGGCTACACCTTC.

This rearrangement joins TRBV4-2 to TRBJ1-1; D gene ambiguous. The CDR3 has 15 residues. Trimming took off 0 bases at V and 1 base at J, with 9 bases between the two ends. Germline V gene lookup returns CDR1 LGHNA and CDR2 YNFKEQ. The CDR3 bases are TGTGCCAGCAGCCAAGAGATCTGGTCGAACACTGAAGCTTTCTTT. Translated: CASSQEIWSNTEAFF.

This clonotype was seen ten or more times. This sequence joins TRBV20-1 and TRBJ1-2; TRBD1 is a possible D gene (6 bases). Looked up from germline, CDR1 is DFQATT and CDR2 is SNEGSKA (reference sequence). CDR3 length: 14 amino acids. V lost 2 bases, J lost 2 bases, and 12 bases lay in between. Written as DNA, the CDR3 is TGCAGTGCTAGATCGACAGGCAGCAACTATGGCTACACCTTC. Translating it yields CSARSTGSNYGYTF.

The sample holds many counts of this clonotype. The CDR3, as DNA: TGTGCCAGCAGCCAGACTGAGCCCTACGAGCAGTACTTC. It encodes CASSQTEPYEQYF. The V call is TRBV6-2 or TRBV6-3, the J call TRBJ2-7; the D is unclear. V gave up 6 bases and J gave up 2 bases, with 11 bases separating them. CDR3 length: 13 residues. The germline V gene has CDR1 MNHEY and CDR2 SVGEGT.

This clonotype was seen a handful of times. The genes are TRBV6-5 and TRBJ2-5; unclear D gene. The CDR3 loop spans 12 amino acids. CDR1 and CDR2 from the germline V gene are MNHEY and SVGAGI. V lost 0 bases to trimming and J lost 6 bases, with 5 bases between them. The CDR3 loop is CASSYSEQTQYF. DNA for the CDR3: TGTGCCAGCAGTTACTCCGAGCAGACCCAGTACTTC.

The J gene is TRBJ1-2, the V gene TRBV14; the D gene is possibly TRBD1 (5 bases). The germline gives CDR1 SGHDN, CDR2 FVKESK. The CDR3 runs to 17 residues. The V gene lost 0 bases and the J gene lost 3 bases, with 17 bases spanning the gap. The CDR3 DNA reads TGTGCCAGCAGCCAAGATTTCGGCGTAGGGGTCCACTATGGCTACACCTTC. Its translation is CASSQDFGVGVHYGYTF.

This clonotype has ten or more counts. V usage is TRBV12-3 or TRBV12-4 and J usage is TRBJ2-5; D is tentatively TRBD1 or TRBD2 (6 bases each). The CDR3 loop spans 14 amino acids. V was pared by 5 bases and J by 3 bases, with 13 bases between. This chain's CDR3 is CASSRQAGKETQYF. Written as DNA, the CDR3 is TGTGCCAGCAGTAGACAGGCGGGAAAAGAGACCCAGTACTTC.

The V and J genes are TRBV5-6 and TRBJ1-6; D may be TRBD1 (5 bases). CDR1 and CDR2 (germline): SGHDT, YYEEEE. The CDR3 loop spans 13 amino acids. V was pared by 0 bases and J by 14 bases, with 12 bases between. DNA for the CDR3: TGTGCCAGCAGCTTGGGACAGAGCATTTCCCTCCACTTT. Its translation: CASSLGQSISLHF. The full variable domain, in which reference TRBV5-6 and TRBJ1-6 provide the parts outside the CDR3, is DAGVTQSPTHLIKTRGQQVTLRCSPKSGHDTVSWYQQALGQGPQFIFQYYEEEERQRGNFPDRFSGHQFPNYSSELNVNALLLGDSALYLCASSLGQSISLHFGNGTRLTVT.

This clonotype was seen a single time. V gene TRBV9 combines with J gene TRBJ1-5; no definite D call. V shed 0 bases and J shed 12 bases, with 13 bases lying between them. Germline values: CDR1 SGDLS, CDR2 YYNGEE. The CDR3 sequence is 13 residues long. In nucleotides, the CDR3 is TGTGCCAGCAGCGTAGAACATGAGAGTCTCCAGCATTTT. Translated, it gives CASSVEHESLQHF.

The chain has TRBV12-3 or TRBV12-4 and TRBJ2-3; 10 bases agree with TRBD2. The trim removed 6 bases at V and 0 bases at J, leaving 3 bases unmatched. This CDR3 is 15 amino acids long. The CDR3 sequence: CASRKTSGSTDTQYF. The DNA for the CDR3 is TGTGCCAGCAGAAAGACTAGCGGGAGCACAGATACGCAGTATTTT.

This clonotype was seen many times. J is TRBJ2-5 and V is TRBV7-3; 8 bases align to TRBD2. Unmatched junction bases numbered 15, after V lost 5 bases and J lost 4 bases. Germline V gives CDR1 SGHTA, CDR2 FQGTGA. The CDR3 runs to 17 residues. In nucleotides, the CDR3 is TGTGCCAGCAGCCCGGGAGCGGGAGAAAGGGGGAGAGAGACCCAGTACTTC. This sequence encodes CASSPGAGERGRETQYF.

V gene TRBV20-1 combines with J gene TRBJ1-5, with D unclear. This CDR3 spans 13 amino acids. The germline V and J ends were trimmed by 1 base and 7 bases, with 11 bases remaining between them. CDR1 is DFQATT and CDR2 is SNEGSKA in the germline V gene (reference sequence). CDR3 DNA: TGCAGTGCTAGAGGCGGGGAGGGACAGCCCCAGCATTTT. Its protein product is CSARGGEGQPQHF.